Listed below are T cell receptor beta chains from one sample, sequenced in a study of CD8+ T cells in alopecia areata. Only in-frame clones appear in the TCRdb table, and some are missing; sequencing was by immunoSEQ multiplex PCR. The sample records 100,000 to 130,000 clones, around 83% being singletons. The material was CD8+ T cells sorted from blood, obtained at week 24, from a patient treated with tofacitinib. Receptors were obtained from a human donor with alopecia areata. The CDR3 runs from the conserved cysteine through the conserved F or W. D genes are given only for firm matches. Clone size is shown for a subset of rows, as once, few, many or a class of expanded clone.

few	TRBD2	TRBV29-1	TRBJ2-7	CSVEKAGGREQYF	TGCAGCGTTGAAAAGGCGGGGGGGCGAGAGCAGTACTTC
.	TRBD1	TRBV4-1	TRBJ1-1	CASSQSGARGQKAFF	TGCGCCAGCAGCCAATCCGGGGCGAGGGGACAGAAGGCTTTCTTT
.	TRBD2	TRBV2	TRBJ2-5	CASSDLAGGQETQYF	TGTGCCAGCAGTGATTTAGCGGGGGGACAAGAGACCCAGTACTTC
few	.	TRBV19	TRBJ1-2	CASTPPMIEVTTYGYTF	TGTGCCAGTACCCCACCGATGATCGAGGTCACAACTTATGGCTACACCTTC
.	TRBD1	TRBV27	TRBJ1-1	CASSLSGTGVTEAFF	TGTGCCAGCAGTTTATCCGGGACAGGGGTCACTGAAGCTTTCTTT
.	.	TRBV29-1	TRBJ2-7	CSVVSAGAHEQYF	TGCAGCGTTGTGAGTGCAGGGGCTCACGAGCAGTACTTC
once	TRBD2	TRBV7-8	TRBJ2-2	CASSLAASGGPNTGELFF	TGTGCCAGCAGCTTAGCGGCTAGCGGGGGGCCTAACACCGGGGAGCTGTTTTTT
.	TRBD1	TRBV6-5	TRBJ1-6	CASSYGDRAPSPLHF	TGTGCCAGCAGTTACGGGGACAGGGCCCCCTCACCCCTCCACTTT
.	.	TRBV7-6	TRBJ2-5	CASSFALGPQETQYF	TGTGCCAGCAGCTTTGCGCTCGGGCCACAAGAGACCCAGTACTTC
.	TRBD1	TRBV11-3	TRBJ2-5	CASSFRGYQETQYF	TGTGCCAGCAGCTTCAGGGGGTACCAAGAGACCCAGTACTTC
.	TRBD2	TRBV4-2	TRBJ2-2	CASSQTSANTGELFF	TGTGCCAGCAGCCAGACTAGCGCCAACACCGGGGAGCTGTTTTTT
.	.	TRBV7-6	TRBJ1-1	CASSVAGYTEAFF	TGTGCCAGCAGCGTAGCAGGGTACACTGAAGCTTTCTTT
.	TRBD2	TRBV15	TRBJ2-1	CATSRDLAGVIEQFF	TGTGCCACCAGCAGAGATTTAGCGGGGGTTATTGAGCAGTTCTTC
.	.	TRBV4-3	TRBJ1-2	CASSQVGVRKTHGYTF	TGCGCCAGCAGCCAAGTTGGAGTACGGAAGACACATGGCTACACCTTC
once	TRBD1	TRBV7-3	TRBJ2-3	CASSIPPTGGEGTDTQYF	TGTGCCAGCAGCATCCCGCCGACAGGGGGCGAGGGCACAGATACGCAGTATTTT
once	.	TRBV5-6	TRBJ2-7	CASSLRPQMVALFVYEQYF	TGTGCCAGCAGCTTGCGTCCCCAGATGGTCGCCCTGTTCGTCTACGAGCAGTACTTC
.	.	TRBV6-1	TRBJ2-1	CASSAWHEQFF	TGTGCCAGCAGCGCCTGGCATGAGCAGTTCTTC
.	TRBD2	TRBV7-9	TRBJ2-4	CASSFPGGNIQYF	TGTGCCAGCAGCTTCCCGGGAGGGAACATTCAGTACTTC
once	.	TRBV4-1	TRBJ1-1	CASSHHSQGYDTEAFF	TGCGCCAGCAGCCACCACAGCCAAGGGTACGACACTGAAGCTTTCTTT
.	.	TRBV5-1	TRBJ1-6	CASSLNPLRPVGNYNSPLHF	TGCGCCAGCAGCTTAAACCCCTTACGCCCCGTTGGAAACTATAATTCACCCCTCCACTTT
few	TRBD1	TRBV6-6	TRBJ1-1	CASSTRDRGWTEAFF	TGTGCCAGCAGTACGAGGGACAGGGGTTGGACTGAAGCTTTCTTT
.	TRBD2	TRBV7-2	TRBJ2-1	CASSSLAGSYNEQFF	TGTGCCAGCAGCTCACTAGCGGGCTCCTACAATGAGCAGTTCTTC
.	.	TRBV9	TRBJ2-5	CASSVNGEAQYF	TGTGCCAGCAGCGTTAATGGAGAGGCCCAGTACTTC
.	TRBD2	TRBV29-1	TRBJ2-1	CSVGTSGGYNEQFF	TGCAGCGTGGGGACTAGCGGGGGATACAATGAGCAGTTCTTC
.	TRBD1	TRBV7-9	TRBJ2-2	CASSTPPQGTASNTGELFF	TGTGCCAGCAGCACCCCTCCCCAAGGGACAGCCTCGAACACCGGGGAGCTGTTTTTT
.	TRBD1	TRBV7-2	TRBJ2-5	CASSRARLQGRETQYF	TGTGCCAGCAGCCGGGCCCGCCTACAGGGGAGAGAGACCCAGTACTTC
few	TRBD1	TRBV7-9	TRBJ1-4	CASSLVGQGDEKLFF	TGTGCCAGCAGCTTAGTGGGACAGGGTGACGAAAAACTGTTTTTT
once	.	TRBV19	TRBJ1-2	CASSWTANYGYTF	TGTGCCAGTAGCTGGACAGCGAACTATGGCTACACCTTC
few	TRBD1	TRBV7-2	TRBJ2-7	CASSLEGTGSFSYEQYF	TGTGCCAGCAGCCTGGAGGGGACAGGCAGTTTCTCCTACGAGCAGTACTTC
many	.	TRBV27	TRBJ2-5	CASSLVGQETQYF	TGTGCCAGCAGTTTGGTAGGCCAAGAGACCCAGTACTTC
.	.	TRBV19	TRBJ1-1	CASRHDRNTEAFF	TGTGCCAGTAGACACGACAGGAACACTGAAGCTTTCTTT
.	.	TRBV12-5	TRBJ1-1	CASGRGQPDEAFF	TGTGCTAGTGGTCGCGGACAGCCAGATGAAGCTTTCTTT
.	.	TRBV10-2	TRBJ2-5	CASSEVGGGLETQYF	TGCGCCAGCAGTGAGGTGGGGGGAGGTTTAGAGACCCAGTACTTC
.	TRBD1	TRBV7-2	TRBJ2-3	CASSHEDRVSTDTQYF	TGTGCCAGCAGCCACGAGGACAGGGTTAGCACAGATACGCAGTATTTT
.	.	TRBV30	TRBJ2-1	CAWSEGRANNEQFF	TGTGCCTGGTCCGAGGGGCGGGCGAACAATGAGCAGTTCTTC
.	.	TRBV7-9	TRBJ2-3	CASSSNRGGRTDTQYF	TGTGCCAGCAGCTCCAACAGGGGGGGACGCACAGATACGCAGTATTTT
.	TRBD1	TRBV4-3	TRBJ2-5	CASSQDGAGTGGETQYF	TGCGCCAGCAGCCAAGATGGAGCCGGGACAGGGGGTGAGACCCAGTACTTC
.	TRBD1	TRBV9	TRBJ2-3	CASSPLAGQGTSDTQYF	TGTGCCAGCAGCCCTCTTGCGGGACAGGGTACTTCAGATACGCAGTATTTT
.	.	TRBV29-1	TRBJ1-2	CSVEESGRPPGGYTF	TGCAGCGTTGAGGAATCAGGGAGGCCTCCGGGTGGCTACACCTTC
.	.	TRBV7-9	TRBJ2-5	CASIFAGGGQETQYF	TGTGCCAGCATCTTTGCCGGAGGGGGACAAGAGACCCAGTACTTC
.	.	TRBV2	TRBJ2-5	CASSEPAGAGEETQYF	TGTGCCAGCAGTGAACCGGCGGGGGCCGGGGAAGAGACCCAGTACTTC
.	.	TRBV13	TRBJ2-3	CASSLAGGEPHTDTQYF	TGTGCCAGCAGCTTAGCCGGGGGCGAACCACACACAGATACGCAGTATTTT
few	.	TRBV5-6	TRBJ2-2	CASSLNGGELFF	TGTGCCAGCAGCTTGAACGGAGGGGAGCTGTTTTTT